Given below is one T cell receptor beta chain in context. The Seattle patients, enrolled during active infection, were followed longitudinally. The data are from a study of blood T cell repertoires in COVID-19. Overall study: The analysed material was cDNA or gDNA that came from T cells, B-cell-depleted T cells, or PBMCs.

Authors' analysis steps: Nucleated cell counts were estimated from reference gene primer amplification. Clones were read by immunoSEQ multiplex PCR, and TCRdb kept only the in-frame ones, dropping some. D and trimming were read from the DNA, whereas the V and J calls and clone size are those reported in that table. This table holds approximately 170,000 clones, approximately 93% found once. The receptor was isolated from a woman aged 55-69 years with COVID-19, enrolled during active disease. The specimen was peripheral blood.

Here the CDR3 reads CASSLAGTGTDTQYF. The CDR3 DNA is TGTGCCAGCAGCTTGGCCGGGACTGGAACAGATACGCAGTATTTT. The gene calls are TRBV5-4 and TRBJ2-3; D is possibly TRBD2 (6 bases). Trimming removed 0 bases from V and 3 bases from J, with 11 bases in between. This CDR3 has 15 amino acids. Germline values: CDR1 SGHNT, CDR2 YYREEE (reference sequence).